The clone carrying this T cell receptor (beta chain) was observed many times. The antigen is undetermined. These data belong to a study of molecular identifiers for immune sequencing clone quantification. Bulk TCR libraries used previously described methods and listed TCR primers. TCRdb ran MiXCR on the PCR reads and lists one entry per CDR3 protein. The sample shows about half a million distinct CDR3 sequences, less than 30% of them seen only once. Study-wide findings and caveats: The study found clones above 20 RNA copies held over 99% of effector molecules and under 1% in naive cells.

The CDR3 runs to 14 residues. CDR1 and CDR2 (germline): KGHSH, LQKENI. V was clipped by 6 bases and J by 0 bases; unmatched bases: 2. With RNA at 10%, 30% or 50%, naive CD8 libraries came from roughly 20,000 to 1,000,000 sorted cells. A CD8+CD4-CCR7+CD45RA+ gate was used to sort naive CD8 T cells. The chain employs TRBV18 and TRBJ1-1; 9 nucleotides align to TRBD1. This sequence originates from a human donor in good health. Some libraries in this study had Jurkat cell RNA spiked in. Sequencing used naive CD8+ T cells from blood, with Jurkat cell RNA spiked in. Stated subset: FACS-sorted CD8+CD4-CCR7+CD45RA+ naive T cells. CDR3: CASSGQGMNTEAFF. The CDR3 region has the DNA TGTGCCAGCTCCGGACAGGGGATGAACACTGAAGCTTTCTTT.